The clone carrying this T cell receptor beta chain has a handful of counts. The CDR3 spans 14 residues. CDR1 is SGHRS, CDR2 YFSETQ, per germline. Trimming cost V 0 bases and J 3 bases, with 9 bases left between them. The data originate from a study of PD-L1 blockade in urothelial cancer. TCRdb keeps only in-frame clones here, not all; method: immunoSEQ multiplex PCR. In the table there are 75,000 to 95,000 clones, roughly 90% of which are singletons. This chain connects TRBV5-1 to TRBJ1-1; tentative D call: TRBD1 (6 bases). The TCR sequence derives from a man aged 55 to 70 with urothelial cancer. This material consisted of PBMCs, taken around atezolizumab (anti-PD-L1) treatment. CDR3 amino acids: CASSLVTGYTEAFF. DNA for the CDR3: TGCGCCAGCAGCTTGGTTACAGGGTACACTGAAGCTTTCTTT.